The 15 T cell receptor beta chains below all came from one sample that was sequenced in a study of regulatory dendritic cells for organ transplantation. Clones were read by immunoSEQ multiplex PCR, and TCRdb kept only the in-frame ones, dropping some. The sample has over 8,000 clones, under 70% seen once. CFSE-labeled sorted T cells met regulatory or mature dendritic cells for roughly 5 days. These receptors have no known antigen. The sequencing sample was made of naive CD4+ T cells from blood cultured with dendritic cells. Regarding subset: CD45RA+ naive T cells. The source of these receptors is a human donor in good health.

The chain recombines TRBV7-9 with TRBJ1-4; the match to TRBD1 covers 8 bases. Per germline, CDR1 SEHNR and CDR2 FQNEAQ (reference sequence). V gave up 5 bases and J gave up 6 bases; unmatched junction bases: 5. This CDR3 region has 14 residues. Here the CDR3 reads CASSLGQADEKLFF. The CDR3 DNA is TGTGCCAGCAGCCTGGGACAGGCGGATGAAAAACTGTTTTTT.

CDR3 bases: TGTGCCAGCAGCTTGGAGGGACAGGGGGCCTATGGCTACACCTTC. Its protein is CASSLEGQGAYGYTF. The J gene is TRBJ1-2, the V gene TRBV5-4; 12 positions match TRBD1. The J segment lost 4 bases and the V segment lost 0 bases, leaving 1 base of the junction unmatched. The germline CDR1 and CDR2 sequences are SGHNT and YYREEE (reference sequence). The CDR3 runs 15 residues.

The chain links TRBV4-1 to TRBJ2-1; TRBD2 matches 11 bases. Germline V gives CDR1 MGHRA, CDR2 YSYEKL. This CDR3 is built from 16 residues. V shed 1 base, J shed 4 bases, and the junction held 3 bases outside the gene matches. The CDR3 protein is CASSQGTSGGYNEQFF. The CDR3 region has the DNA TGCGCCAGCAGCCAAGGAACTAGCGGGGGATACAATGAGCAGTTCTTC.

This chain connects TRBV7-9 to TRBJ2-4; D might be TRBD2 (5 bases). The CDR3 is 13 amino acids. V dropped 5 bases and J dropped 1 base, with 6 bases sitting between them. The germline CDR1 and CDR2 sequences are SEHNR and FQNEAQ (reference sequence). CDR3 amino acids: CASSPGAKNIQYF. The CDR3 bases are TGTGCCAGCAGCCCGGGGGCCAAAAACATTCAGTACTTC.

This rearrangement joins TRBV5-1 to TRBJ1-1; maybe TRBD1 (5 bases). The V end was cut by 4 bases, the J end by 0 bases, with 25 bases between. Germline V gives CDR1 SGHRS, CDR2 YFSETQ. The CDR3 contains 19 residues. The CDR3 reads CASSRPSDSLTELNTEAFF. The CDR3 region has the DNA TGCGCCAGCAGCCGACCAAGCGACAGTCTCACTGAATTGAACACTGAAGCTTTCTTT. Full variable domain (remainder filled in from reference TRBV5-1 and TRBJ1-1): KAGVTQTPRYLIKTRGQQVTLSCSPISGHRSVSWYQQTPGQGLQFLFEYFSETQRNKGNFPGRFSGRQFSNSRSEMNVSTLELGDSALYLCASSRPSDSLTELNTEAFFGQGTRLTVV.

This chain joins TRBV7-9 and TRBJ2-2; D is unresolved. CDR3 length: 14 residues. Trimming stripped 3 bases from V and 4 bases from J, with 9 bases between. Germline CDR1 SEHNR, CDR2 FQNEAQ (reference sequence). CDR3 region: CASSFGGSTGELFF. The CDR3 bases are TGTGCCAGCAGCTTCGGTGGTAGCACCGGGGAGCTGTTTTTT. The complete variable domain, with remaining parts taken from reference TRBV7-9 and TRBJ2-2, reads DTGVSQNPRHKITKRGQNVTFRCDPISEHNRLYWYRQTLGQGPEFLTYFQNEAQLEKSRLLSDRFSAERPKGSFSTLEIQRTEQGDSAMYLCASSFGGSTGELFFGEGSRLTVL.

The table lists this clone with a few counts. The genes are TRBV7-2 and TRBJ2-7; 10 bases line up with TRBD2. Germline values: CDR1 SGHTA, CDR2 FQGNSA. Losses at the gene ends were 4 bases for V and 3 bases for J; bases not matched to a gene: 3. The CDR3 totals 14 residues. CDR3 sequence: CASSSTSGVYEQYF. Written as DNA, the CDR3 is TGTGCCAGCAGCTCCACTAGCGGGGTCTACGAGCAGTACTTC.

The V gene is TRBV5-1, the J gene TRBJ1-1; 7 bases are a match to TRBD1. V lost 4 bases to trimming and J lost 1 base; unmatched junction nucleotides: 4. Per germline, CDR1 SGHRS and CDR2 YFSETQ. This CDR3 region has 14 residues. CDR3 DNA sequence: TGCGCCAGCAGCCCGGGACAGCCGAACACTGAAGCTTTCTTT. Its protein product is CASSPGQPNTEAFF.

Here the CDR3 reads CASSLAQPGTEAFF. The CDR3 DNA sequence: TGCGCCAGCAGCTTGGCTCAACCGGGAACTGAAGCTTTCTTT. The chain links TRBV5-1 to TRBJ1-1; D is unresolved. The CDR3 runs 14 residues. Trimming pared 0 bases from V and 5 bases from J, leaving 11 bases between. CDR1 and CDR2 from the germline V gene are SGHRS and YFSETQ.

This clone was seen a handful of times. Relative to the germline gene, one junction end is altered; a read error may explain this. J is TRBJ2-2 and V is TRBV2; TRBD1 is a possible D gene (6 bases). CDR1 and CDR2 from the germline V gene are SNHLY and FYNNEI. The CDR3 has 14 residues. Here the CDR3 DNA reads TGTGCCAGCGGTGAACAGGGTGTCGGCGGGGAGCTGTTTTTT. This gives the protein CASGEQGVGGELFF. Full variable domain (outside the CDR3, taken from reference TRBV2 and TRBJ2-2): EPEVTQTPSHQVTQMGQEVILRCVPISNHLYFYWYRQILGQKVEFLVSFYNNEISEKSEIFDDQFSVERPDGSNFTLKIRSTKLEDSAMYFCASGEQGVGGELFFGEGSRLTVL.

This chain joins TRBV11-2 and TRBJ1-6; TRBD1 is a possible D gene (6 bases). The V gene lost 5 bases and the J gene lost 7 bases, with 15 bases spanning the gap. The germline CDR1 and CDR2 sequences are SGHAT and FQNNGV. The CDR3 contains 15 residues. The DNA for the CDR3 is TGTGCCAGCAGCCCACAACAGGGCCAAAATTCACCCCTCCACTTT. Its protein product is CASSPQQGQNSPLHF. The whole variable domain, remainder taken from reference TRBV11-2 and TRBJ1-6, is EAGVAQSPRYKIIEKRQSVAFWCNPISGHATLYWYQQILGQGPKLLIQFQNNGVVDDSQLPKDRFSAERLKGVDSTLKIQPAKLEDSAVYLCASSPQQGQNSPLHFGNGTRLTVT.

The rearrangement links TRBV6-1 to TRBJ1-1, with 7 bases aligning to TRBD1. The CDR3 consists of 12 residues. Germline V gene data show CDR1 as MNHNS and CDR2 as SASEGT. Trimming at V came to 6 bases and at J to 8 bases, leaving 6 bases not matched to a gene. The CDR3 region has the DNA TGTGCCAGCAGAAGACAGGGCAAGGAAGCTTTCTTT. Amino acids: CASRRQGKEAFF.

V and J are TRBV5-1 and TRBJ1-2, with TRBD1 matching over 10 bases. The CDR3 runs to 14 residues. Per germline, CDR1 SGHRS and CDR2 YFSETQ. V lost 0 bases to trimming and J lost 8 bases; unmatched junction nucleotides: 4. DNA for the CDR3: TGCGCCAGCAGCTTGGGACAGGGGGCTACGGGCTACACCTTC. This encodes CASSLGQGATGYTF.

This chain uses TRBV11-2 with TRBJ2-2; 7 bases are shared with TRBD2. The CDR3 runs to 17 residues. Trimming cost V 1 base and J 1 base; bases outside gene matches: 6. Per the germline V gene, CDR1 is SGHAT and CDR2 is FQNNGV. CDR3 residues: CASSLGQGGGNTGELFF. CDR3 nucleotide sequence: TGTGCCAGCAGCTTAGGGCAGGGCGGGGGGAACACCGGGGAGCTGTTTTTT.

This clone was counted only a few times. This sequence joins TRBV6-5 and TRBJ1-5, with 10 nucleotides matching TRBD1. CDR1 is MNHEY, CDR2 SVGAGI, per germline. This CDR3 is 15 amino acids long. V lost 5 bases to trimming and J lost 3 bases; unmatched junction nucleotides: 4. The CDR3: CASSRQGANNQPQHF. The CDR3 nucleotides are TGTGCCAGCAGTAGACAGGGGGCGAACAATCAGCCCCAGCATTTT.